The clone carrying this T cell receptor (beta chain) is labeled medium-sized. These data belong to a study of cytomegalovirus exposure and HLA in healthy donors. Primers included in the PCR were 60 Vbeta and 13 Jbeta primers. TCRdb keeps only in-frame clones here, not all; method: immunoSEQ multiplex PCR. Of more than 70,000 clones in the sample, 76% are singletons; the top ten hold just over 3%. The CDR3 totals 15 residues. CDR1 and CDR2 (germline): MGHRA, YSYEKL. V was pared by 1 base and J by 1 base, with 10 bases between. The J gene is TRBJ1-1, the V gene TRBV4-1; no definite D call. Material: PBMCs. The receptor's source is a man aged 40-55 years in good health and CMV-seronegative. The CDR3 loop is CASSQAPTGNTEAFF. CDR3 bases: TGCGCCAGCAGCCAAGCCCCGACGGGGAACACTGAAGCTTTCTTT.